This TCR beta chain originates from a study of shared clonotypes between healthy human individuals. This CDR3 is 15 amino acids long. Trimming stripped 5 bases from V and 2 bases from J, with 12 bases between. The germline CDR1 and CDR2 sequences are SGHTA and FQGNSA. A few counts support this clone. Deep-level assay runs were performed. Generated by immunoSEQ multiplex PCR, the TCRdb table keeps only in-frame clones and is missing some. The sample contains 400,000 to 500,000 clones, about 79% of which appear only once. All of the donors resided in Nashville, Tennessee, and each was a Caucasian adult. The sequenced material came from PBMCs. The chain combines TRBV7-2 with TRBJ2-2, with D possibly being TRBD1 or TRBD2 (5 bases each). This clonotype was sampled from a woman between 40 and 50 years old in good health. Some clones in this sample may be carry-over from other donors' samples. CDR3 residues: CASSQTGTNTGELFF. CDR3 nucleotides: TGTGCCAGCAGCCAAACCGGGACCAACACCGGGGAGCTGTTTTTT.